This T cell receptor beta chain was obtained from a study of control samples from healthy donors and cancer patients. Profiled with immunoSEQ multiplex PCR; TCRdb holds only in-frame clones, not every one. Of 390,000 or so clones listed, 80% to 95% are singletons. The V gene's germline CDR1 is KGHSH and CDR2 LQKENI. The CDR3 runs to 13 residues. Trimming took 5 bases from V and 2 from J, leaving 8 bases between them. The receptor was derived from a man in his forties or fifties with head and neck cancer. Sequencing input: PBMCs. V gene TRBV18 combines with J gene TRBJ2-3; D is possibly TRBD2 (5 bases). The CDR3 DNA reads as TGTGCCAGCTCAAGCGGATACACAGATACGCAGTATTTT. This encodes CASSSGYTDTQYF.